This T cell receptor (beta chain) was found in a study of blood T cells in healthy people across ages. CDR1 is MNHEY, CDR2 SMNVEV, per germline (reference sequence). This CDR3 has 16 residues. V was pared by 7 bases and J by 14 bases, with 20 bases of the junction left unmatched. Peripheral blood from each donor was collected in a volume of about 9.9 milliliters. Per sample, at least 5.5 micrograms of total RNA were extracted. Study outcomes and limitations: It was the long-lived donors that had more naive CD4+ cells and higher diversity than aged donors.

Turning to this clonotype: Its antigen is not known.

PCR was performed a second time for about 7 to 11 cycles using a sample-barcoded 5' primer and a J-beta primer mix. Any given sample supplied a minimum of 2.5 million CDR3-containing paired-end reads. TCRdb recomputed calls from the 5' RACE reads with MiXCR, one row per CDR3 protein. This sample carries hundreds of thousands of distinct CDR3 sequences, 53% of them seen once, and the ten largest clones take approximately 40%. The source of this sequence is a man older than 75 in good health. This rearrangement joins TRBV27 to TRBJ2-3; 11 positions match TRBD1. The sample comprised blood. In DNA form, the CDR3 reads TGTGCCAGCACCAGCAGGACAGGGGGCACTCACAGATACGCGTATTTT. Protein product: CASTSRTGGTHRYAYF.